The 23 T cell receptor beta chains in this list originate from one sample, sequenced in a study of blood T cell repertoires in COVID-19. Assay used: immunoSEQ multiplex PCR; TCRdb lists only in-frame clones, some missing. The data show 270,000 or so clones, with roughly 87% seen just once and 13% held by the top ten. Sequencing used peripheral blood. The source is a human donor in a cohort sampled during active COVID-19.

The genes are TRBV7-2 and TRBJ1-2; D is unclear. Trimming took 2 bases from V and 4 from J, leaving 8 bases between them. The CDR3 has 13 residues. Germline loops: CDR1 SGHTA, CDR2 FQGNSA. This CDR3 is CASSLPWAYGYTF. The CDR3 DNA is TGTGCCAGCAGCTTACCTTGGGCCTATGGCTACACCTTC.

This clone appeared once. This chain joins TRBV19 and TRBJ2-2; D is possibly TRBD2 (6 bases). The CDR3 runs 11 residues. CDR1 and CDR2 (germline): LNHDA, SQIVND (reference sequence). V gave up 5 bases and J gave up 8 bases, with 6 bases separating them. The CDR3 DNA follows: TGTGCCAGTAGTGCGGGGGGGGAGCTGTTTTTT. Encoded protein: CASSAGGELFF.

The sample holds one count of this clone. The V gene is TRBV13, the J gene TRBJ2-7; 12 bases agree with TRBD2. V lost 4 bases and J lost 1; bases outside the gene matches: 5. The CDR3 loop spans 16 amino acids. Germline loops: CDR1 PRHDT, CDR2 FYEKMQ (reference sequence). The CDR3 sequence: CASSSTTSGSSYEQYF. The CDR3 nucleotides read TGTGCCAGCAGCTCCACGACTAGCGGGAGTTCCTACGAGCAGTACTTC.

The chain links TRBV28 to TRBJ1-1; tentatively, D is TRBD1 (5 bases). The CDR3 consists of 17 residues. Between the trimmed V and J ends, which lost 4 bases and 5 bases, there was a span of 23 bases. Germline CDR1 MDHEN, CDR2 SYDVKM. The CDR3 sequence: CASSSNHGTSRETEAFF. The CDR3 DNA is TGTGCCAGCAGTTCTAATCACGGGACCTCTCGGGAGACTGAAGCTTTCTTT.

V is TRBV6-2 or TRBV6-3 and J is TRBJ2-1; D is undetermined. This CDR3 comprises 11 residues. Germline loops: CDR1 MNHEY, CDR2 SVGEGT. Trimming left V 6 bases short and J 9 bases short, with 9 bases between. CDR3 nucleotides: TGTGCCAGCAGCCCTTCTCTTGAGCAGTTCTTC. Its translation is CASSPSLEQFF.

The chain links TRBV6-5 to TRBJ1-1, with D unclear. The CDR3 totals 14 residues. Germline CDR1 reads MNHEY; CDR2 reads SVGAGI. The V and J ends lost 6 bases and 0 bases respectively, with 11 bases between them. CDR3 sequence (DNA): TGTGCCAGCAGAAATTTCCCGGTGAACACTGAAGCTTTCTTT. This sequence encodes CASRNFPVNTEAFF.

The V call is TRBV19, the J call TRBJ2-3; 7 nucleotides align to TRBD1. J lost 3 bases, V lost 5 bases, and 8 bases had no gene match. In germline, CDR1 is LNHDA, CDR2 SQIVND (reference sequence). This CDR3 region has 15 residues. CDR3 in amino acids: CASSSRDSGTDTQYF. The CDR3 DNA is TGTGCCAGTAGTTCCCGGGACAGCGGTACAGATACGCAGTATTTT.

This clone was counted a few times. The chain uses TRBV5-1 and TRBJ1-4; 9 positions agree with TRBD1. Germline lookup yields CDR1 SGHRS and CDR2 YFSETQ. The CDR3 is 15 amino acids. Trimming at V came to 5 bases and at J to 2 bases, leaving 4 bases not matched to a gene. CDR3 coding DNA: TGCGCCAGCAGACAGGGGGCAGTGACTAATGAAAAACTGTTTTTT. Amino acid sequence: CASRQGAVTNEKLFF.

This clone came up a few times. J is TRBJ2-7 and V is TRBV7-2, with 7 bases lining up with TRBD2. Germline lookup yields CDR1 SGHTA and CDR2 FQGNSA. The junction had 11 bases not matched to a gene; V was cut back by 8 bases and J by 1 base. CDR3 length: 15 residues. The CDR3 sequence: CASAPTPGGSYEQYF. CDR3 sequence (DNA): TGTGCCAGCGCTCCCACCCCGGGGGGTTCCTACGAGCAGTACTTC. Using reference TRBV7-2 and TRBJ2-7 for the parts outside the CDR3, the full variable domain is GAGVSQSPSNKVTEKGKDVELRCDPISGHTALYWYRQSLGQGLEFLIYFQGNSAPDKSGLPSDRFSAERTGGSVSTLTIQRTQQEDSAVYLCASAPTPGGSYEQYFGPGTRLTVT.

The V call is TRBV9, the J call TRBJ1-2; 7 bases map to TRBD1. Germline CDR1 SGDLS, CDR2 YYNGEE. The CDR3 runs to 17 residues. V was pared by 4 bases and J by 8 bases, with 20 bases of the junction left unmatched. CDR3: CASSHGQVCSILRGYTF. The CDR3 DNA reads TGTGCCAGCAGCCATGGACAGGTATGTTCTATTTTGAGGGGCTACACCTTC.

The chain has TRBV19 and TRBJ2-7; 8 nucleotides align to TRBD1. Germline V gene sequence: CDR1 LNHDA, CDR2 SQIVND (reference sequence). With 3 bases clipped from V and 6 bases from J, the junction kept 10 bases outside the gene matches. This CDR3 is built from 15 residues. The CDR3 sequence: CASSIRPGQGSEQYF. In nucleotides, the CDR3 is TGTGCCAGTAGTATTCGCCCCGGACAGGGTAGCGAGCAGTACTTC.

The chain links TRBV7-2 to TRBJ1-3; perhaps TRBD1 as D (6 bases). Trimming removed 5 bases from V and 0 bases from J, with 11 bases in between. CDR3 length equals 15 residues. Germline CDR1 SGHTA, CDR2 FQGNSA. CDR3 sequence reads: CASSVDRYSGNTIYF. CDR3 nucleotides: TGTGCCAGCAGCGTAGACAGGTACTCTGGAAACACCATATATTTT.

V usage is TRBV4-1 and J usage is TRBJ1-5; D ambiguous. Germline V gene lookup returns CDR1 MGHRA and CDR2 YSYEKL. Trimming took off 1 base at V and 0 bases at J, with 13 bases between the two ends. The CDR3 has 17 amino acids. The CDR3 sequence: CASSQGGGGHSNQPQHF. Written as DNA, the CDR3 is TGCGCCAGCAGCCAAGGCGGAGGTGGGCATAGCAATCAGCCCCAGCATTTT.

This chain uses TRBV7-9 with TRBJ1-1; D unresolved. The CDR3 loop spans 12 amino acids. In germline, CDR1 is SEHNR, CDR2 FQNEAQ (reference sequence). The V end was cut by 3 bases, the J end by 5 bases, with 7 bases between. Written as DNA, the CDR3 is TGTGCCAGCAGCTTGGCAAGTACTGAAGCTTTCTTT. As protein: CASSLASTEAFF.

The J gene is TRBJ2-5, the V gene TRBV6-6; the match to TRBD2 covers 7 bases. CDR3 size: 14 residues. V shed 8 bases, J shed 5 bases, and the junction held 11 bases outside the gene matches. The germline gives CDR1 MNHNY, CDR2 SVGAGI (reference sequence). The CDR3 nucleotides read TGTGCCAGCGCCCGAGCGGGGACCGAGGAGACCCAGTACTTC. It yields the protein CASARAGTEETQYF.

V is TRBV19 and J is TRBJ2-3; the match to TRBD1 covers 7 bases. Germline lookup yields CDR1 LNHDA and CDR2 SQIVND (reference sequence). Trimming at V came to 1 base and at J to 0 bases, leaving 10 bases not matched to a gene. This CDR3 comprises 18 residues. The CDR3: CASSIGLGTVTSTDTQYF. CDR3 bases: TGTGCCAGTAGTATAGGCTTGGGGACAGTTACTAGCACAGATACGCAGTATTTT.

V usage is TRBV19 and J usage is TRBJ2-1; D call uncertain. The germline gives CDR1 LNHDA, CDR2 SQIVND (reference sequence). This CDR3 has 14 amino acids. V was pared by 10 bases and J by 9 bases, with 22 bases between. The CDR3 is CATGPPLFLVEQFF. CDR3 DNA: TGTGCCACTGGGCCCCCCCTGTTCTTGGTTGAGCAGTTCTTC.

V and J are TRBV5-4 and TRBJ1-2; 7 bases agree with TRBD1. The CDR3 extends over 12 amino acids. Germline-derived CDR1 and CDR2 are SGHNT and YYREEE (reference sequence). V dropped 4 bases and J dropped 5; count of bases not matched to a gene: 2. In nucleotides, the CDR3 is TGTGCCAGCAGCCGGGACAGTTATGGCTACACCTTC. Protein sequence: CASSRDSYGYTF.

This sequence joins TRBV19 and TRBJ1-6; D remains ambiguous. The germline V gene encodes CDR1 LNHDA and CDR2 SQIVND (reference sequence). CDR3 length: 14 amino acids. Trimming removed 5 bases from V and 7 bases from J, with 12 bases in between. The CDR3 DNA reads TGTGCCAGTAGTCTTGGACTCCAGAATTCACCCCTCCACTTT. It codes for CASSLGLQNSPLHF.

The V gene is TRBV5-1, the J gene TRBJ2-3, with D perhaps matching TRBD2 (5 bases). Germline V gives CDR1 SGHRS, CDR2 YFSETQ. V lost 4 bases and J 1 base, leaving 16 bases between the germline ends. CDR3 length: 16 residues. This chain's CDR3 is CASSTTLGKGTDTQYF. The CDR3 DNA reads TGCGCCAGCAGCACAACACTCGGGAAGGGCACAGATACGCAGTATTTT.

J is TRBJ2-2 and V is TRBV7-8; D is undetermined. CDR1 SGHVS and CDR2 FQNEAQ come from the germline V gene. CDR3 length: 16 residues. V lost 2 bases to trimming and J lost 6 bases, with 16 bases between them. In DNA, the CDR3 is TGTGCCAGCAGCTTATCATCTTCCGGTCTTCCCGGGGAGCTGTTTTTT. The encoded protein is CASSLSSSGLPGELFF.

This rearrangement joins TRBV27 to TRBJ2-7; 12 bases align to TRBD1. Germline V lookup: CDR1 MNHEY, CDR2 SMNVEV (reference sequence). CDR3 length equals 20 residues. The trim removed 1 base at V and 3 bases at J, leaving 16 bases unmatched. The CDR3 sequence: CASSLYGVGTGGTGVYEQYF. As DNA, the CDR3 is TGTGCCAGCAGTTTATATGGGGTGGGGACAGGGGGCACCGGGGTCTACGAGCAGTACTTC.

This chain joins TRBV28 and TRBJ2-7, with D possibly TRBD2 on 6 matching bases. Trimming cost V 7 bases and J 3 bases, with 13 bases left between them. CDR3 length equals 13 residues. Germline V CDR1 and CDR2: MDHEN, SYDVKM. The CDR3 DNA sequence: TGTGCCAGCAAGCGGGCTAACTACTACGAGCAGTACTTC. Protein product: CASKRANYYEQYF.